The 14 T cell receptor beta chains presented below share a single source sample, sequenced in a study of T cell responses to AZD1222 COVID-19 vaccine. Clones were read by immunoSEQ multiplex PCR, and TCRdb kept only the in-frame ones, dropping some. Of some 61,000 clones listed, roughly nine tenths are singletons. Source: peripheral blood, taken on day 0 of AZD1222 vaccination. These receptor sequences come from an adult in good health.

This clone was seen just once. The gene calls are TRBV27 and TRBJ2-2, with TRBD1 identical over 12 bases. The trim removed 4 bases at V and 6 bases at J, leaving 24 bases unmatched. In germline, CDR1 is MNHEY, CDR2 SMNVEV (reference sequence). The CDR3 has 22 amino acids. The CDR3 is CASSSVGKGTGGEGSPPGELFF. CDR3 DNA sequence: TGTGCCAGCAGTTCGGTGGGGAAGGGGACAGGGGGCGAGGGTTCGCCACCCGGGGAGCTGTTTTTT.

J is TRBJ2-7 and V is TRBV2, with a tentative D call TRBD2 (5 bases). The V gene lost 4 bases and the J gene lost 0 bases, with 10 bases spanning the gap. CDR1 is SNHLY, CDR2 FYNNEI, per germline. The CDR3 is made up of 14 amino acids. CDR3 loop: CASSATRGSYEQYF. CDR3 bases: TGTGCCAGCAGTGCCACCCGGGGCTCCTACGAGCAGTACTTC.

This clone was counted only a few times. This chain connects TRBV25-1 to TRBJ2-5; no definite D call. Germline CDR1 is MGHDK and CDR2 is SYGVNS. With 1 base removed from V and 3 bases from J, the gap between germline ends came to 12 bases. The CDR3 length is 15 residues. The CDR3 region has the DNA TGTGCCAGCAGTGAATTGGGTAGCCCGAAAGAGACCCAGTACTTC. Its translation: CASSELGSPKETQYF. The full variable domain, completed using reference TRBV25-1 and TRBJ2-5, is EADIYQTPRYLVIGTGKKITLECSQTMGHDKMYWYQQDPGMELHLIHYSYGVNSTEKGDLSSESTVSRIRTEHFPLTLESARPSHTSQYLCASSELGSPKETQYFGPGTRLLVL.

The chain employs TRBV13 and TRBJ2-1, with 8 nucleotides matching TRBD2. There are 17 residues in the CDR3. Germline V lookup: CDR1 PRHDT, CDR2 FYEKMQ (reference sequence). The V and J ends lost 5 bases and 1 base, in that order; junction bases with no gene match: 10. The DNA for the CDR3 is TGTGCCAGCAGCCCATCCCTAGCGGGTCTTTCCTACAATGAGCAGTTCTTC. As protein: CASSPSLAGLSYNEQFF.

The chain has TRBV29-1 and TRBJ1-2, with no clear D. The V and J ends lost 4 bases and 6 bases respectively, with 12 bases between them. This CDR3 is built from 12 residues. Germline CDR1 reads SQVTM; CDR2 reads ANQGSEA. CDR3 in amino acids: CSVVRGRDGYTF. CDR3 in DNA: TGCAGCGTTGTCAGAGGACGCGATGGCTACACCTTC.

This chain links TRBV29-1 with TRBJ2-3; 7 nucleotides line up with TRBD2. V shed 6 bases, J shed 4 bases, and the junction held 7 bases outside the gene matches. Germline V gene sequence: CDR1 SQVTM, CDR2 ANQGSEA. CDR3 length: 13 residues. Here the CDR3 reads CSVATSSPDTQYF. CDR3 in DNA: TGCAGCGTCGCGACTAGCAGCCCAGATACGCAGTATTTT.

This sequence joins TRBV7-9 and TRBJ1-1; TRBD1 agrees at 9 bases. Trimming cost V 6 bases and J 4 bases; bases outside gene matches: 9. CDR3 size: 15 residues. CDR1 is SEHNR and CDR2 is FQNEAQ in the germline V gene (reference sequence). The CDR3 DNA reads TGTGCCAGCAGTCGCCGGGACAGGGTCCGCACTGAAGCTTTCTTT. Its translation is CASSRRDRVRTEAFF.

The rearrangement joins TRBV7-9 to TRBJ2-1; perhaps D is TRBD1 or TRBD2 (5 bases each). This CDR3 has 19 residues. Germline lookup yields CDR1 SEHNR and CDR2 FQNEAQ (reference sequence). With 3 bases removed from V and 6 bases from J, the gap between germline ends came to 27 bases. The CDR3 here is CASSFAALGRTQNLNEQFF. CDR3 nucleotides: TGTGCCAGCAGCTTCGCGGCCCTGGGACGGACCCAGAACCTCAATGAGCAGTTCTTC.

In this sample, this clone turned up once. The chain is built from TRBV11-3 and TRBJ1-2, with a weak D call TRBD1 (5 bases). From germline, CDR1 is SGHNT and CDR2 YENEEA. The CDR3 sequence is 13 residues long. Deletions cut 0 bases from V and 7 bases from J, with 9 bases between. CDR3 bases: TGTGCCAGCAGCTTAGAGGGGGTAATTGGCTACACCTTC. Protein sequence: CASSLEGVIGYTF.

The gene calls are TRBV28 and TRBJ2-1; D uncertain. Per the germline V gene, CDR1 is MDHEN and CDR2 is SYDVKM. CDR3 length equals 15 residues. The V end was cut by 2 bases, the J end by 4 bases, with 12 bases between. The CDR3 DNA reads TGTGCCAGCAGTTTAAGGCCGATTTGGTACAATGAGCAGTTCTTC. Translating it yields CASSLRPIWYNEQFF. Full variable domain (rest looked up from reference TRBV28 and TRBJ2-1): DVKVTQSSRYLVKRTGEKVFLECVQDMDHENMFWYRQDPGLGLRLIYFSYDVKMKEKGDIPEGYSVSREKKERFSLILESASTNQTSMYLCASSLRPIWYNEQFFGPGTRLTVL.

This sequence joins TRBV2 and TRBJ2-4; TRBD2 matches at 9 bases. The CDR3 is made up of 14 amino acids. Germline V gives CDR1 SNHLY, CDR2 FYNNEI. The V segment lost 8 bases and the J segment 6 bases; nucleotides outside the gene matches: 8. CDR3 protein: CASSFSAGGNIQYF. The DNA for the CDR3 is TGTGCCAGCTCTTTTTCAGCGGGAGGAAACATTCAGTACTTC.

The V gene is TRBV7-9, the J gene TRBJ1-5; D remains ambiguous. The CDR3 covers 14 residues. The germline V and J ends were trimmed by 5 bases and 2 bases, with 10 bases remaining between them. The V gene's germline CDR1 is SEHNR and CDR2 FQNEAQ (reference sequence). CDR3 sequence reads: CASSREGGNQPQHF. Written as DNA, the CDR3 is TGTGCCAGCAGCCGGGAGGGTGGCAATCAGCCCCAGCATTTT.

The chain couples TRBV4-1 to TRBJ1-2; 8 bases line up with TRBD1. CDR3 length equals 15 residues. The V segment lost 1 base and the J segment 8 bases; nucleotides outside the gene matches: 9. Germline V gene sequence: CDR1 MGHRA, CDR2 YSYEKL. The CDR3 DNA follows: TGCGCCAGCAGCCAAGCATCGACAGGGGTTGGAGGCTACACCTTC. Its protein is CASSQASTGVGGYTF.

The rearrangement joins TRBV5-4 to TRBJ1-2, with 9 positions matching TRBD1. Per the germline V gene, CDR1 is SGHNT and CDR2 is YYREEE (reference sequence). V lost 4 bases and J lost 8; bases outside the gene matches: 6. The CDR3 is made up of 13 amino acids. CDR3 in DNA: TGTGCCAGCAGCCTCACAGGGGGCCAGGGCTACACCTTC. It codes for CASSLTGGQGYTF.